This is a list of T cell receptor beta chains from one sample in a study of blood T cell repertoires in COVID-19. The method was immunoSEQ multiplex PCR; TCRdb's version includes in-frame clones alone and lacks a portion of them. The top ten hold under 1.2% of the sample, which has under 100,000 clones, around 87% seen once. Sequencing was performed on peripheral blood. The receptors here all came from a human donor in a cohort sampled during active COVID-19. The CDR3 runs from the conserved cysteine through the conserved F or W. The D gene is left open where the match is weak. Rows give clone size only sometimes, using once, few, many, or a class for an expanded clone.

V	J	size	D	DNA	CDR3
TRBV7-9	TRBJ2-1	NA	NA	TGTGCCAGCACCCAGGGTGGGCAGTTCTTC	CASTQGGQFF
TRBV11-3	TRBJ1-2	NA	NA	TGTGCCAGCCCCCAGGGGAACTACACCTTC	CASPQGNYTF
TRBV5-1	TRBJ2-2	NA	TRBD2	TGTGCCAGCATCCCGGTAGCGGGAGGCCCCGGGGAGCTGTTTTTT	CASIPVAGGPGELFF
TRBV5-1	TRBJ2-3	NA	NA	TGCGCCAGCAGCTGGACAGCAAGCACAGATACGCAGTATTTT	CASSWTASTDTQYF
TRBV6-5	TRBJ2-7	NA	TRBD2	TGTGCCAGCAGTTATGAACTAGCGGGCTCCTACGAGCAGTACTTC	CASSYELAGSYEQYF
TRBV5-4	TRBJ2-7	NA	TRBD1	TGTGCCAGCAGCCCTCCGGGACAGGGCATCTACGAGCAGTACTTC	CASSPPGQGIYEQYF
TRBV3-1/TRBV3-2	TRBJ2-1	NA	TRBD1	TGTGCCAGCAGCCAAGATTGGGCAGGGGGTTTGGACAATGAGCAGTTCTTC	CASSQDWAGGLDNEQFF
TRBV14	TRBJ1-2	NA	NA	TGTGCCAGCAGCCTCCGGGGGAGTGACTATGGCTACACCTTC	CASSLRGSDYGYTF
TRBV3-1/TRBV3-2	TRBJ2-1	once	TRBD2	TGTGCCAGCAGGCGGACTAGCGGACTATCCTACAATGAGCAGTTCTTC	CASRRTSGLSYNEQFF
TRBV15	TRBJ1-1	NA	NA	TGTGCCACCAGCAGGACCCGGGGGGGGAACACTGAAGCTTTCTTT	CATSRTRGGNTEAFF
TRBV9	TRBJ2-2	NA	NA	TGTGCCAGCAGCGAAACAGGGCGGACGAACACCGGGGAGCTGTTTTTT	CASSETGRTNTGELFF
TRBV7-8	TRBJ1-1	NA	NA	TGTGCCAGCAGCTACAGCGGGGGCCCCAACACTGAAGCTTTCTTT	CASSYSGGPNTEAFF
TRBV2	TRBJ2-2	NA	TRBD2	TGTGCCAGCAGAAAGGACGCGGGAGTGCGGGCCACCGGGGAGCTGTTTTTT	CASRKDAGVRATGELFF
TRBV5-5	TRBJ1-5	NA	TRBD1	TGTGCCAGCAGCGCCGGGACAGGGTCTTATAGCAATCAGCCCCAGCATTTT	CASSAGTGSYSNQPQHF
TRBV15	TRBJ1-5	NA	NA	TGTGCCACCAGCAGAGAAGGAGGGGGCAATCAGCCCCAGCATTTT	CATSREGGGNQPQHF
TRBV12-5	TRBJ1-3	NA	TRBD1	TGTGCTAGTGGTTTGTCAATGGGACAGGGATCTGGAAACACCATATATTTT	CASGLSMGQGSGNTIYF
TRBV18	TRBJ2-3	NA	NA	TGTGCCAGCTCACCGGGGAGGATCAGCACAGATACGCAGTATTTT	CASSPGRISTDTQYF
TRBV18	TRBJ2-1	NA	TRBD2	TGTGCCAGCTCACCGTCCCCTAGCGGGGACAATGAGCAGTTCTTC	CASSPSPSGDNEQFF
TRBV19	TRBJ1-1	NA	TRBD1	TGTGCCAGTATCAACAGGGGGCATGCTGAAGCTTTCTTT	CASINRGHAEAFF
TRBV9	TRBJ2-6	NA	TRBD1	TGTGCCAGCAGGTCGGGACAGGGTTCGTCTGGGGCCAACGTCCTGACTTTC	CASRSGQGSSGANVLTF
TRBV27	TRBJ1-4	NA	TRBD1	TGTGCCAGCAGTCTTGCCGACAGGGTGAAACTGTTTTTT	CASSLADRVKLFF